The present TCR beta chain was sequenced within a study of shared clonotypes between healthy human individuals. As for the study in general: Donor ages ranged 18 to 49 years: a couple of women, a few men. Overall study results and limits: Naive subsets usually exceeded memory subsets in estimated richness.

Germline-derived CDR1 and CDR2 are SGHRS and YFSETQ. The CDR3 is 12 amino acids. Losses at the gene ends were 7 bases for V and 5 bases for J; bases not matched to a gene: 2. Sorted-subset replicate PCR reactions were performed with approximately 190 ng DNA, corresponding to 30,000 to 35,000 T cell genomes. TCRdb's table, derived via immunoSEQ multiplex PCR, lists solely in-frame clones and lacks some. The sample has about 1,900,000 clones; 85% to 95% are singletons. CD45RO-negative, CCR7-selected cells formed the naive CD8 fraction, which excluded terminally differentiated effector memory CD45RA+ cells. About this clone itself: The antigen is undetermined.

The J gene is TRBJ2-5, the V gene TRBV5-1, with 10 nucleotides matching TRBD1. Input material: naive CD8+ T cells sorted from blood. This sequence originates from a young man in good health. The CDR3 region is CASGQGGETQYF. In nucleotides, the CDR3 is TGCGCCAGCGGACAGGGGGGTGAGACCCAGTACTTC.